This T cell receptor beta chain comes out of a study of glioma-infiltrating T cells after dendritic cell vaccination. Whole-study context: Samples are from glioblastoma patients in Phase I and II dendritic cell vaccine trials.

V was clipped by 0 bases and J by 4 bases; unmatched bases: 5. The CDR3 contains 15 residues. Germline values: CDR1 MGHRA, CDR2 YSYEKL. Primers: 60 V beta forward and 13 J beta reverse. The assay was immunoSEQ multiplex PCR, and TCRdb's table has in-frame clones only and misses some. Here the sample spans about 64,000 clones, approximately 85% being singletons. The V and J genes are TRBV4-1 and TRBJ1-2, with 7 bases that match TRBD1. The input for sequencing was blood, taken before dendritic cell vaccination. The TCR was taken from a human donor with glioblastoma. CDR3 residues: CASSQDLTGSYGYTF. CDR3 nucleotide sequence: TGCGCCAGCAGCCAAGACCTGACAGGGAGCTATGGCTACACCTTC.